The rows below give T cell receptor beta chains drawn from one sample of a study of regulatory T cells in long-lasting Graves disease. MiXCR was run by TCRdb on the multiplex PCR reads, yielding one entry per CDR3 protein. The data contain some 450,000 distinct CDR3 sequences, about 15% of them singletons. These data were also filed under a second study, of T cells in Graves' hyperthyroidism and ophthalmopathy.

Sequencing was performed on peripheral blood mononuclear cells (PBMCs), taken at new diagnosis, from a patient treated with antithyroid drugs. These TCRs come from a young woman with Graves disease. The conserved cysteine and the conserved F or W are not part of the CDR3 here. D genes are given only for firm matches.

CDR3aa: ASSPSPILGQGVGEQY; d_gene: TRBD1; j_gene: TRBJ2-7; v_gene: TRBV4-2
CDR3aa: ASSSLGSTGELF; d_gene: NA; j_gene: TRBJ2-2; v_gene: TRBV19
CDR3aa: ASSFQSGRAYNEQF; d_gene: TRBD2; j_gene: TRBJ2-1; v_gene: TRBV7-2
CDR3aa: ASRQPGQGTNVLT; d_gene: TRBD1; j_gene: TRBJ2-6; v_gene: TRBV6-1
CDR3aa: ASSSRGAEAF; d_gene: NA; j_gene: TRBJ1-1; v_gene: TRBV7-6
CDR3aa: ASSHPQGAFGNTIY; d_gene: TRBD1; j_gene: TRBJ1-3; v_gene: TRBV28
CDR3aa: ASSQDLAGELF; d_gene: NA; j_gene: TRBJ2-2; v_gene: TRBV4-1
CDR3aa: ASRLDRSTGELF; d_gene: NA; j_gene: TRBJ2-2; v_gene: TRBV10-1
CDR3aa: ASRPDRGPSPLH; d_gene: TRBD1; j_gene: TRBJ1-6; v_gene: TRBV12-3/TRBV12-4
CDR3aa: ASSLIPDREAF; d_gene: NA; j_gene: TRBJ1-1; v_gene: TRBV7-3
CDR3aa: ASSSNRGGLETQY; d_gene: NA; j_gene: TRBJ2-5; v_gene: TRBV28
CDR3aa: ASSEMTVTGELF; d_gene: NA; j_gene: TRBJ2-2; v_gene: TRBV11-1
CDR3aa: ASSLGGSGSFLVF; d_gene: TRBD2; j_gene: TRBJ2-5; v_gene: TRBV28
CDR3aa: ASSQAVKGIPYGYT; d_gene: NA; j_gene: TRBJ1-2; v_gene: TRBV14
CDR3aa: ASSFAAKETQY; d_gene: NA; j_gene: TRBJ2-5; v_gene: TRBV7-3
CDR3aa: ASSPPPGSNEQF; d_gene: NA; j_gene: TRBJ2-1; v_gene: TRBV18
CDR3aa: ASSYAGHLPAGVSYEQY; d_gene: TRBD2; j_gene: TRBJ2-7; v_gene: TRBV6-2/TRBV6-3
CDR3aa: ASSFGRGFNEKLF; d_gene: NA; j_gene: TRBJ1-4; v_gene: TRBV11-2
CDR3aa: SAPTSGRGRTGELF; d_gene: TRBD2; j_gene: TRBJ2-2; v_gene: TRBV20-1
CDR3aa: ATRDRGPQETQY; d_gene: TRBD1; j_gene: TRBJ2-5; v_gene: TRBV28
CDR3aa: ASSFLGGRANEQF; d_gene: NA; j_gene: TRBJ2-1; v_gene: TRBV5-6
CDR3aa: ASSQEIVVGQGNEQF; d_gene: TRBD1; j_gene: TRBJ2-1; v_gene: TRBV3-1
CDR3aa: ASDRVGGTYNEQF; d_gene: TRBD1; j_gene: TRBJ2-1; v_gene: TRBV10-2